This paragraph reports one T cell receptor beta chain. The CDR3 runs to 16 residues. Germline V gives CDR1 LNHNV, CDR2 YYDKDF (reference sequence). The trim removed 4 bases at V and 2 bases at J, leaving 4 bases unmatched. This record comes from a study of blood T cell repertoires in COVID-19. Whole-study context: Samples came from the United States, Italy and Spain, spanning acute and convalescent COVID-19. T cells, B-cell-depleted T cells, or PBMCs supplied cDNA or gDNA.

How the authors handled the data: Reference gene primers were amplified, and this amplification served to estimate nucleated cell counts. Here immunoSEQ multiplex PCR was the method, and the copy in TCRdb shows in-frame clones only, minus some. The D gene and trimming were derived from the DNA, and the V and J assignments and clone size from that table. This sample has about 160,000 clones, with around 84% found just once. Followed over time, Seattle patients had been enrolled while infection was active. The sequenced material came from peripheral blood. This chain uses TRBV15 with TRBJ1-5; TRBD1 agrees at 11 bases. The clonotype was recovered from a woman aged 45-65 years with COVID-19, enrolled during active disease. As DNA, the CDR3 is TGTGCCACCAGCACCGGGACAGGGGGTGGCAATCAGCCCCAGCATTTT. Its translation: CATSTGTGGGNQPQHF.